This TCR beta chain derives from a study of blood T cell repertoires in COVID-19. About the study: The samples span acute and convalescent COVID-19 from the United States, Italy and Spain. Sample material is recorded as cDNA or gDNA derived from T cells, B-cell-depleted T cells, or PBMCs.

Generated by immunoSEQ multiplex PCR, the TCRdb table keeps only in-frame clones and is missing some. Altogether over 350,000 clones are present, 85% to 90% being singletons, with the ten largest covering about a tenth. Clinical histories supplied by participants themselves formed the basis of cohort assignment. Donors in Cohort 3 who had recovered were those with two negative PCRs, healthcare professional clearance, or resolution of their symptoms. The sequencing sample was made of PBMCs or T cells enriched from blood (not recorded which). The TCR comes from a woman aged 45-59 years who had recovered from COVID-19.

The CDR3 protein is CASSPQGGSNEAFF. CDR3 DNA: TGTGCCAGCAGCCCCCAAGGGGGTAGTAATGAAGCTTTCTTT. The chain carries TRBV4-2 and TRBJ1-1, with D maybe TRBD1 (6 bases). CDR1 is LGHNA and CDR2 is YNFKEQ in the germline V gene. This CDR3 has 14 residues. Trimming cost V 4 bases and J 7 bases, with 16 bases left between them.